This is a list of T cell receptor beta chains from one sample in a study of T cell responses to AZD1222 COVID-19 vaccine. The repertoire was sequenced with immunoSEQ multiplex PCR; TCRdb's copy has only in-frame clones and lacks some. Of approximately 110,000 clones in the sample, approximately 85% are singletons; the top ten hold over 5%. The sample in question was peripheral blood, obtained on day 0 of AZD1222 vaccination. These receptors were taken from an adult in good health. The CDR3 runs from the conserved cysteine through the conserved F or W. Each record gives: V gene, clone size, D gene, J gene, CDR3 protein, CDR3 DNA. D genes are given only for firm matches. Some rows have no size entry. The others give once, few or many, or a class for an expanded clone.

v_call: TRBV19
clone_size: once
d_call: -
j_call: TRBJ1-4
cdr3_aa: CASRGRGGEKLFF
cdr3_nt: TGTGCCAGTAGGGGTAGGGGAGGAGAAAAACTGTTTTTT

v_call: TRBV24-1
clone_size: -
d_call: -
j_call: TRBJ2-3
cdr3_aa: CATSPRGGNTDTQYF
cdr3_nt: TGTGCCACCTCCCCGAGGGGGGGGAACACAGATACGCAGTATTTT

v_call: TRBV2
clone_size: once
d_call: -
j_call: TRBJ1-4
cdr3_aa: CASSGYSTTNEKLFF
cdr3_nt: TGTGCCAGCAGTGGCTACAGCACAACTAATGAAAAACTGTTTTTT

v_call: TRBV18
clone_size: -
d_call: TRBD2
j_call: TRBJ2-1
cdr3_aa: CASSSGLAGPEQFF
cdr3_nt: TGTGCCAGCTCATCCGGACTAGCGGGGCCTGAGCAGTTCTTC

v_call: TRBV18
clone_size: -
d_call: -
j_call: TRBJ1-1
cdr3_aa: CASSQRGTAVGTEAFF
cdr3_nt: TGTGCCAGCTCACAGAGGGGTACAGCGGTGGGCACTGAAGCTTTCTTT

v_call: TRBV4-3
clone_size: once
d_call: TRBD1
j_call: TRBJ1-2
cdr3_aa: CASSQGGTGTYGYTF
cdr3_nt: TGCGCCAGCAGCCAAGGAGGGACAGGGACCTATGGCTACACCTTC

v_call: TRBV7-7
clone_size: -
d_call: -
j_call: TRBJ1-3
cdr3_aa: CASSLSGNSGNTIYF
cdr3_nt: TGTGCTAGCAGCTTATCAGGAAACTCTGGAAACACCATATATTTT

v_call: TRBV3-1/TRBV3-2
clone_size: few
d_call: -
j_call: TRBJ1-1
cdr3_aa: CASSQDSWKSTSF
cdr3_nt: TGTGCCAGCAGCCAAGATTCGTGGAAAAGTACCTCTTTT

v_call: TRBV14
clone_size: -
d_call: -
j_call: TRBJ2-7
cdr3_aa: CASSPGLSDYEQYF
cdr3_nt: TGTGCCAGCAGCCCGGGACTTAGTGACTACGAGCAGTACTTC

v_call: TRBV12-5
clone_size: once
d_call: TRBD1
j_call: TRBJ2-3
cdr3_aa: CASGPGTATDTQYF
cdr3_nt: TGTGCTAGTGGTCCAGGGACAGCCACAGATACGCAGTATTTT

v_call: TRBV20-1
clone_size: many
d_call: -
j_call: TRBJ1-5
cdr3_aa: CSASPSDNQPQHF
cdr3_nt: TGCAGTGCTAGTCCTAGCGACAATCAGCCCCAGCATTTT

v_call: TRBV23-1
clone_size: -
d_call: TRBD1
j_call: TRBJ1-5
cdr3_aa: CASSSITGVRRQPQHF
cdr3_nt: TGCGCCAGCAGTTCTATAACAGGGGTCCGAAGACAGCCCCAGCATTTT

v_call: TRBV27
clone_size: few
d_call: -
j_call: TRBJ2-3
cdr3_aa: CASSFRLGADTQYF
cdr3_nt: TGTGCCAGCAGTTTTCGGTTGGGAGCAGATACGCAGTATTTT

v_call: TRBV5-6
clone_size: -
d_call: TRBD1
j_call: TRBJ1-5
cdr3_aa: CASSRDRALDQPQHF
cdr3_nt: TGTGCCAGCAGTCGCGACAGGGCTCTCGATCAGCCCCAGCATTTT

v_call: TRBV9
clone_size: -
d_call: TRBD2
j_call: TRBJ2-3
cdr3_aa: CASSEPQAGGSDTQYF
cdr3_nt: TGTGCCAGCAGCGAGCCACAAGCGGGGGGATCAGATACGCAGTATTTT

v_call: TRBV3-1/TRBV3-2
clone_size: few
d_call: TRBD1
j_call: TRBJ1-1
cdr3_aa: CASSQRASGGAFF
cdr3_nt: TGTGCCAGCAGCCAACGAGCCTCAGGGGGAGCTTTCTTT

v_call: TRBV7-9
clone_size: -
d_call: -
j_call: TRBJ2-7
cdr3_aa: CASSLVSGRDEQYF
cdr3_nt: TGTGCCAGCAGCTTGGTGTCCGGACGGGACGAGCAGTACTTC

v_call: TRBV10-3
clone_size: -
d_call: TRBD2
j_call: TRBJ2-3
cdr3_aa: CAITSPIAGGPTTRDTQYF
cdr3_nt: TGTGCCATCACCTCCCCTATAGCGGGGGGGCCTACCACGCGGGATACGCAGTATTTT

v_call: TRBV6-2/TRBV6-3
clone_size: -
d_call: -
j_call: TRBJ1-6
cdr3_aa: CASSYQELTGPPRSPLHF
cdr3_nt: TGTGCCAGCAGTTACCAGGAATTAACAGGGCCTCCTCGGTCACCCCTCCACTTT

v_call: TRBV16
clone_size: -
d_call: -
j_call: TRBJ1-1
cdr3_aa: CASSQYGGTEAFF
cdr3_nt: TGTGCCAGCAGCCAATATGGGGGAACTGAAGCTTTCTTT

v_call: TRBV6-5
clone_size: -
d_call: -
j_call: TRBJ1-1
cdr3_aa: CASRRTVMMVTEAFF
cdr3_nt: TGTGCCAGCAGGCGGACAGTGATGATGGTGACTGAAGCTTTCTTT

v_call: TRBV9
clone_size: once
d_call: -
j_call: TRBJ2-1
cdr3_aa: CASSGDGTYQKFF
cdr3_nt: TGTGCCAGCAGCGGTGACGGGACCTACCAAAAGTTCTTC

v_call: TRBV7-8
clone_size: -
d_call: -
j_call: TRBJ2-7
cdr3_aa: CASSPPLGGYREQYF
cdr3_nt: TGTGCCAGCAGCCCACCTCTGGGGGGATATCGCGAGCAGTACTTC

v_call: TRBV7-9
clone_size: -
d_call: -
j_call: TRBJ2-7
cdr3_aa: CASSLLGPEQYF
cdr3_nt: TGTGCCAGCAGCTTATTGGGGCCAGAGCAGTACTTC